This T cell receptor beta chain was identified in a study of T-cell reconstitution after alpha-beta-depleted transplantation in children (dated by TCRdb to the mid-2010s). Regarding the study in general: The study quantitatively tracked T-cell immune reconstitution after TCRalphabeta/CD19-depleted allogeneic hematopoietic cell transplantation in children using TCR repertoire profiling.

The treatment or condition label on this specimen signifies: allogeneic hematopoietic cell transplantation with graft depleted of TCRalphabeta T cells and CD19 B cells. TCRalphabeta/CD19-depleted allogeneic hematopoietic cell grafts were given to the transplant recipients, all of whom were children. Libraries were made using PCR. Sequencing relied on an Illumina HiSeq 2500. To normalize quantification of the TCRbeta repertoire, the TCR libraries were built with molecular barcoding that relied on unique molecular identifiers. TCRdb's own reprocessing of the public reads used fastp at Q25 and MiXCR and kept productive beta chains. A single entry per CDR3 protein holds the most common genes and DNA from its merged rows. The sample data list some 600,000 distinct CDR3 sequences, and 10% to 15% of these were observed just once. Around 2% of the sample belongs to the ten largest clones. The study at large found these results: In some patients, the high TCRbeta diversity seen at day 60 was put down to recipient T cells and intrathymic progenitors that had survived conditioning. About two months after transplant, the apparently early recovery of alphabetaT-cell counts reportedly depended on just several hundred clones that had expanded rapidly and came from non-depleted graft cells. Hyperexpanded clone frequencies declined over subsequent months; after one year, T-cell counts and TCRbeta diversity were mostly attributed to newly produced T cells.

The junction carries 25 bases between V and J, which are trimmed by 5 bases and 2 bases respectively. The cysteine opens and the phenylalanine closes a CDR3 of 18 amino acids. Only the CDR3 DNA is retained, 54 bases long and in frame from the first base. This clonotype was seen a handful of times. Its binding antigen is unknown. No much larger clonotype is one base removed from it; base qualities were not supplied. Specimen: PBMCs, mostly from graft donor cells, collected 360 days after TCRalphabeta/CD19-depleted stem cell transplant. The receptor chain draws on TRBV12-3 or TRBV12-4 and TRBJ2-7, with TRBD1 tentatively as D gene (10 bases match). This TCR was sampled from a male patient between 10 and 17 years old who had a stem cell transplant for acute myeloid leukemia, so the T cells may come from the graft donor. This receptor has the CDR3 CASSPWTGGLAGTYEQYF. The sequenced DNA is TGTGCCAGCAGTCCCTGGACAGGGGGGCTAGCGGGAACCTACGAGCAGTACTTC.